The rows below give T cell receptor beta chains drawn from one sample of a study of early T cells in non-severe SARS-CoV-2 infection. Each CDR3 protein gets one entry after TCRdb re-called the 5' RACE reads with MiXCR. The table records 51,000 or so distinct CDR3 sequences, approximately 9.9% of them present only once. Sequencing was performed on whole blood. The receptors shown here come from an adult who was a healthcare worker with PCR-confirmed SARS-CoV-2 infection or an uninfected control (not recorded which). The CDR3 runs from the conserved cysteine through the conserved F or W. Each record gives: D gene, clone size, V gene, J gene, CDR3 DNA, CDR3 protein. D genes are given only for firm matches. The size entry is marked missing in some rows and otherwise reads once, few, many or a size class.

d_gene: -; abundance: many; v_gene: TRBV5-6; j_gene: TRBJ2-7; CDR3nt: TGTGCCAGCAGCTTGCGGAGTCATTGGACATATCCCTACGAGCAGTACTTC; CDR3aa: CASSLRSHWTYPYEQYF
d_gene: -; abundance: -; v_gene: TRBV6-5; j_gene: TRBJ1-2; CDR3nt: TGTGCCAGCAGTTACTCGTTGGGGCAGGGTAGGGGCTACACCTTC; CDR3aa: CASSYSLGQGRGYTF
d_gene: TRBD1; abundance: many; v_gene: TRBV5-1; j_gene: TRBJ2-1; CDR3nt: TGCGCCAGCAGCTTCCGACAGGGTTGGAATGAGCAGTTCTTC; CDR3aa: CASSFRQGWNEQFF
d_gene: -; abundance: many; v_gene: TRBV3-1; j_gene: TRBJ1-1; CDR3nt: TGTGCCAGCAGCCAAGTGGGAGGGGAAGCTTTCTTT; CDR3aa: CASSQVGGEAFF
d_gene: -; abundance: -; v_gene: TRBV29-1; j_gene: TRBJ2-5; CDR3nt: TGCAGCGTCACCCCAGGGTTCGCGGAGACCCAGTACTTC; CDR3aa: CSVTPGFAETQYF
d_gene: TRBD1; abundance: few; v_gene: TRBV11-2; j_gene: TRBJ1-3; CDR3nt: TGTGCCAGCAGCTGGATCCGGGACAGGCCCGGGGCCATATATTTT; CDR3aa: CASSWIRDRPGAIYF
d_gene: -; abundance: many; v_gene: TRBV15; j_gene: TRBJ2-1; CDR3nt: TGTGCCACCAGCGCGGACCGCAATACGATCTCCTCGTTCTTC; CDR3aa: CATSADRNTISSFF
d_gene: TRBD2; abundance: many; v_gene: TRBV11-2; j_gene: TRBJ2-1; CDR3nt: TGTGCCAGCAGCCCCCCTTCGGGAGGGTCGGATGAGCAGTTCTTC; CDR3aa: CASSPPSGGSDEQFF
d_gene: -; abundance: many; v_gene: TRBV19; j_gene: TRBJ2-1; CDR3nt: TGTGCCAGTAGTATATCGGGAACCTACAATGAGCAGTTCTTC; CDR3aa: CASSISGTYNEQFF
d_gene: -; abundance: many; v_gene: TRBV19; j_gene: TRBJ2-2; CDR3nt: TGTGCCAGTAGTTGGCAGGCGAACACCGGGGAGCTGTTTTTT; CDR3aa: CASSWQANTGELFF
d_gene: TRBD2; abundance: -; v_gene: TRBV20-1; j_gene: TRBJ2-7; CDR3nt: TGCAGTGCTAGAGTTGTCGGGGGGGCCGGAGAGCAGGACTTC; CDR3aa: CSARVVGGAGEQDF
d_gene: -; abundance: many; v_gene: TRBV11-2; j_gene: TRBJ2-1; CDR3nt: TGTGCCAGCAGCTCAGATGGCGGGTGGGTCAATGAGCAGTTCTTC; CDR3aa: CASSSDGGWVNEQFF
d_gene: -; abundance: -; v_gene: TRBV27; j_gene: TRBJ2-2; CDR3nt: TGTGCCAGCAGTTTATCGGGGGGCACCGGGGAGCTGTTTTTT; CDR3aa: CASSLSGGTGELFF
d_gene: -; abundance: many; v_gene: TRBV2; j_gene: TRBJ2-5; CDR3nt: TGTGCCAGCAGTGAAGACGGAGAGGGGACCCAGTACTTC; CDR3aa: CASSEDGEGTQYF
d_gene: TRBD1; abundance: -; v_gene: TRBV7-6; j_gene: TRBJ2-3; CDR3nt: TGTGCCAGCAGCTCTTCCGGGACAGTGGCAGATACGCAGTATTTT; CDR3aa: CASSSSGTVADTQYF
d_gene: TRBD2; abundance: few; v_gene: TRBV12-3/TRBV12-4; j_gene: TRBJ2-7; CDR3nt: TGTGCCAGCAGTTTGACTAGCGGGTACGAGCAGTACTTC; CDR3aa: CASSLTSGYEQYF
d_gene: TRBD2; abundance: -; v_gene: TRBV6-6; j_gene: TRBJ2-1; CDR3nt: TGTGCCAGCAGTTACGCTAGCGGGAAATACAATGAGCAGTTCTTC; CDR3aa: CASSYASGKYNEQFF
d_gene: -; abundance: few; v_gene: TRBV2; j_gene: TRBJ2-1; CDR3nt: TGTGCCAGCAACGGACACGGTTTGGATGAGCAGTTCTTC; CDR3aa: CASNGHGLDEQFF
d_gene: -; abundance: -; v_gene: TRBV29-1; j_gene: TRBJ2-4; CDR3nt: TGCAGCGTTGCTGGGAGTGAAAACATTCAGTACTTC; CDR3aa: CSVAGSENIQYF
d_gene: -; abundance: -; v_gene: TRBV5-5; j_gene: TRBJ1-5; CDR3nt: TGTGCCAGCAGCCCTGGGACCGGGCAATATAGCAATCAGCCCCAGCATTTT; CDR3aa: CASSPGTGQYSNQPQHF
d_gene: -; abundance: many; v_gene: TRBV10-3; j_gene: TRBJ2-1; CDR3nt: TGTGCCACCCCGGACCGCTCAGCAGTACATGAGCAGTTCTTC; CDR3aa: CATPDRSAVHEQFF
d_gene: -; abundance: once; v_gene: TRBV27; j_gene: TRBJ1-1; CDR3nt: TGTGCCAGCAGGGAGAGACGGAACACTGAAGCTTTCTTT; CDR3aa: CASRERRNTEAFF
d_gene: -; abundance: few; v_gene: TRBV20-1; j_gene: TRBJ2-7; CDR3nt: TGCAGTGCTGAAATAGCGCCTGGGGACGAGCAGTACTTC; CDR3aa: CSAEIAPGDEQYF
d_gene: -; abundance: -; v_gene: TRBV5-4; j_gene: TRBJ2-3; CDR3nt: TGTGCCAGCAGCTTTGGGAATAGTAGGTATTTT; CDR3aa: CASSFGNSRYF
d_gene: -; abundance: few; v_gene: TRBV20-1; j_gene: TRBJ2-7; CDR3nt: TGCAGTGCTAGCCCAGGAACCTACGAGCAGTACTTC; CDR3aa: CSASPGTYEQYF
d_gene: -; abundance: many; v_gene: TRBV20-1; j_gene: TRBJ2-7; CDR3nt: TGCAGTGCTGGGCACGGGCTCAATTACGAGCAGTACTTC; CDR3aa: CSAGHGLNYEQYF
d_gene: -; abundance: few; v_gene: TRBV7-8; j_gene: TRBJ1-5; CDR3nt: TGTGCCAGCAGCTTAGAGGGGCCTCAGCCCCAGCATTTT; CDR3aa: CASSLEGPQPQHF
d_gene: -; abundance: many; v_gene: TRBV19; j_gene: TRBJ1-5; CDR3nt: TGTGCCAGTAGCCCCAGGACAGATTTGCCGGGGCAGCCCCAGCATTTT; CDR3aa: CASSPRTDLPGQPQHF
d_gene: -; abundance: -; v_gene: TRBV2; j_gene: TRBJ1-5; CDR3nt: TGTGGCAGCAGAAAGGCAGGGCAGCCCCAGCATTTT; CDR3aa: CGSRKAGQPQHF
d_gene: -; abundance: many; v_gene: TRBV29-1; j_gene: TRBJ2-1; CDR3nt: TGCAGCGTTGAAGGTCCCCAAGGCCTCTCCTACAATGAGCAGTTCTTC; CDR3aa: CSVEGPQGLSYNEQFF
d_gene: -; abundance: -; v_gene: TRBV7-2; j_gene: TRBJ2-7; CDR3nt: TGTGCCAGCAGCAAAATGGCGGAGGCCGAGCAGTACTTC; CDR3aa: CASSKMAEAEQYF
d_gene: TRBD1; abundance: medium-sized; v_gene: TRBV7-2; j_gene: TRBJ2-5; CDR3nt: TGTGCCAGCAGCTTAGTTTCCGGGACAGGGGGTTCGGAGACCCAGTACTTC; CDR3aa: CASSLVSGTGGSETQYF
d_gene: -; abundance: many; v_gene: TRBV7-9; j_gene: TRBJ2-5; CDR3nt: TGTGCCAGCATGAAGGGGGTCCAAGAGACCCAGTACTTC; CDR3aa: CASMKGVQETQYF
d_gene: -; abundance: -; v_gene: TRBV5-4; j_gene: TRBJ2-3; CDR3nt: TGTGCCAGCAGTTTCTCTAGCGTTCGCGCAGATACGCAGTATTTT; CDR3aa: CASSFSSVRADTQYF
d_gene: TRBD1; abundance: many; v_gene: TRBV12-3/TRBV12-4; j_gene: TRBJ2-3; CDR3nt: TGTGCCAGCCACCTATCAGGGGGCGATTGGTATTTT; CDR3aa: CASHLSGGDWYF
d_gene: -; abundance: -; v_gene: TRBV6-2/TRBV6-3; j_gene: TRBJ2-1; CDR3nt: TGTGCCAGCAGTTGGGGCGAGTACAATGAGCAGTTCTTC; CDR3aa: CASSWGEYNEQFF
d_gene: -; abundance: many; v_gene: TRBV11-2; j_gene: TRBJ2-2; CDR3nt: TGTGCCAGCAGCTTACGTCCCGGGGAGCTGTTTTTT; CDR3aa: CASSLRPGELFF
d_gene: -; abundance: many; v_gene: TRBV29-1; j_gene: TRBJ2-3; CDR3nt: TGCAGCGTTTTTGGGGGCTTAACAGATACGCAGTATTTT; CDR3aa: CSVFGGLTDTQYF
d_gene: -; abundance: -; v_gene: TRBV9; j_gene: TRBJ2-2; CDR3nt: TGTGCCAGCTCGAGTAGGACCGGGGAGCTGTTTTTT; CDR3aa: CASSSRTGELFF